These 32 T cell receptor beta chains share one sample of origin, sequenced in a study of T cell changes during pregnancy in multiple sclerosis. The method was immunoSEQ multiplex PCR; TCRdb's version includes in-frame clones alone and lacks a portion of them. The sample records about 58,000 clones, roughly 89% being singletons. The sample was CD4+ T cells from peripheral blood mononuclear cells, taken after pregnancy. These receptors were taken from a female donor in good health, enrolled as a control in a pregnancy study.

The chain combines TRBV7-2 with TRBJ2-1; 11 bases are shared with TRBD2. V trimming: 5 bases; J trimming: 7 bases; junction bases outside the gene matches: 13. CDR1 and CDR2 from the germline V gene are SGHTA and FQGNSA. The CDR3 extends over 17 amino acids. The CDR3 sequence is CASSPGTSGAYGNEQFF. The CDR3 DNA is TGTGCCAGCAGCCCTGGGACTAGCGGTGCCTATGGGAATGAGCAGTTCTTC.

The chain links TRBV7-9 to TRBJ2-3; TRBD2 might be the D (6 bases). In germline, CDR1 is SEHNR, CDR2 FQNEAQ (reference sequence). V was pared by 1 base and J by 0 bases, with 8 bases between. The CDR3 is 15 amino acids. The DNA of the CDR3 is TGTGCCAGCAGCTTAGGGGACTGGAGCACAGATACGCAGTATTTT. Translating it yields CASSLGDWSTDTQYF.

This clone came up once. This rearrangement joins TRBV18 to TRBJ1-2; TRBD1 matches 9 bases. The CDR3 has 14 residues. Germline values: CDR1 KGHSH, CDR2 LQKENI. J gave up 2 bases and V 5 bases, and 3 bases lay outside the gene matches. CDR3 region: CASSTGTGNYGYTF. CDR3 nucleotide sequence: TGTGCCAGCTCAACCGGGACAGGGAACTATGGCTACACCTTC. Full variable domain (outside the CDR3, taken from reference TRBV18 and TRBJ1-2): NAGVMQNPRHLVRRRGQEARLRCSPMKGHSHVYWYRQLPEEGLKFMVYLQKENIIDESGMPKERFSAEFPKEGPSILRIQQVVRGDSAAYFCASSTGTGNYGYTFGSGTRLTVV.

The rearrangement links TRBV12-5 to TRBJ1-1; 7 bases match TRBD1. V shed 2 bases and J 4 bases; nucleotides not matched to a gene: 1. The CDR3 runs 13 residues. The germline gives CDR1 LGHNT, CDR2 FRNRAP. Written as DNA, the CDR3 is TGTGCTAGTGGTTTGTCAGGGGGCACTGAAGCTTTCTTT. It encodes CASGLSGGTEAFF.

This rearrangement joins TRBV6-4 to TRBJ1-3, with D perhaps matching TRBD1 (5 bases). Germline V CDR1 and CDR2: MRHNA, SNTAGT. This CDR3 is 15 amino acids long. V lost 0 bases and J lost 4, with 10 bases in between. The CDR3 nucleotides read TGTGCCAGCAGTGACTCATGGGGGGAAGGAAACACCATATATTTT. This gives the protein CASSDSWGEGNTIYF.

The chain has TRBV5-6 and TRBJ2-3; D is undetermined. V shed 4 bases and J shed 5 bases, with 8 bases lying between them. This CDR3 region has 12 residues. Germline V lookup: CDR1 SGHDT, CDR2 YYEEEE. CDR3 nucleotide sequence: TGTGCCAGCAGCGAGGTGGGAGATACGCAGTATTTT. This translates into CASSEVGDTQYF. Based on the CDR3 plus reference TRBV5-6 and TRBJ2-3, the full variable domain is DAGVTQSPTHLIKTRGQQVTLRCSPKSGHDTVSWYQQALGQGPQFIFQYYEEEERQRGNFPDRFSGHQFPNYSSELNVNALLLGDSALYLCASSEVGDTQYFGPGTRLTVL.

The genes are TRBV7-6 and TRBJ1-2, with a tentative D call TRBD1 (6 bases). The CDR3 covers 14 residues. CDR1 SGHVS and CDR2 FNYEAQ come from the germline V gene. V lost 5 bases to trimming and J lost 4 bases, with 14 bases between them. CDR3 sequence reads: CASSATGSSYGYTF. Written as DNA, the CDR3 is TGTGCCAGCAGCGCTACAGGGAGTTCCTATGGCTACACCTTC.

The V gene is TRBV5-6, the J gene TRBJ2-3, with D possibly being TRBD2 (6 bases). CDR1 and CDR2 (germline): SGHDT, YYEEEE. V lost 0 bases, J lost 1 base, and 12 bases lay in between. The CDR3 runs 16 residues. The CDR3 DNA sequence: TGTGCCAGCAGCTTGGGGGTCCCGGGAGGCACAGATACGCAGTATTTT. The encoded protein is CASSLGVPGGTDTQYF.

V and J are TRBV4-3 and TRBJ2-6; no reliable D call. In germline, CDR1 is LGHNA, CDR2 YSLEER. The V end lost 0 bases, the J end lost 0 bases, and 9 bases lay between the germline ends. CDR3 length equals 17 residues. CDR3 DNA sequence: TGCGCCAGCAGCCAAGAAATCCTATCCTCTGGGGCCAACGTCCTGACTTTC. It yields the protein CASSQEILSSGANVLTF.

CDR3 sequence (DNA): TGTGCCAGCAGTCTGTCCGGGACATCGAACACTGAAGCTTTCTTT. Translation gives CASSLSGTSNTEAFF. The chain employs TRBV27 and TRBJ1-1; D is perhaps TRBD1 (6 bases). The germline V gene encodes CDR1 MNHEY and CDR2 SMNVEV (reference sequence). The V gene lost 5 bases and the J gene lost 1 base, with 14 bases spanning the gap. There are 15 residues in the CDR3.

Only one count was recorded for this clone. The chain combines TRBV5-1 with TRBJ2-7; 10 bases are a match to TRBD1. The junction had 6 bases not matched to a gene; V was cut back by 1 base and J by 5 bases. Germline values: CDR1 SGHRS, CDR2 YFSETQ. The CDR3 is 15 amino acids. CDR3 DNA sequence: TGCGCCAGCAGCTTGTCCATGACAGGGGGCGACGAGCAGTACTTC. It specifies CASSLSMTGGDEQYF.

This clone has a single count. The gene calls are TRBV7-2 and TRBJ2-3; 9 bases map to TRBD2. This CDR3 has 16 residues. Germline V gene lookup returns CDR1 SGHTA and CDR2 FQGNSA. J lost 5 bases, V lost 5 bases, and 11 bases had no gene match. The CDR3 nucleotides are TGTGCCAGCAGCGTCGTGCGGGGGGGCACAGGAGATACGCAGTATTTT. Translation gives CASSVVRGGTGDTQYF.

With regard to this clone: The same CDR3 arises from other DNA sequences in this sample as well. The chain combines TRBV19 with TRBJ1-2, with 7 bases aligning to TRBD1. This CDR3 contains 15 residues. Germline-derived CDR1 and CDR2 are LNHDA and SQIVND (reference sequence). V lost 5 bases to trimming and J lost 1 base; unmatched junction nucleotides: 7. The CDR3 DNA reads TGTGCCAGTAGTTCCCCCCGGGACAGTAACTATGGCTACACCTTC. Translating gives CASSSPRDSNYGYTF.

The chain couples TRBV2 to TRBJ1-1, with a possible D match to TRBD1 (5 bases). The CDR3 has 13 residues. From germline, CDR1 is SNHLY and CDR2 FYNNEI. Deletions cut 8 bases from V and 0 bases from J, with 10 bases between. CDR3 DNA sequence: TGTGCCAGCTGCAGGGAGGTGAACACTGAAGCTTTCTTT. Its protein product is CASCREVNTEAFF.

The chain links TRBV7-2 to TRBJ1-5; D call uncertain. Germline values: CDR1 SGHTA, CDR2 FQGNSA. V lost 5 bases, J lost 3 bases, and 5 bases lay in between. The CDR3 consists of 12 residues. The chain's CDR3 is CASSAYNQPQHF. The DNA for the CDR3 is TGTGCCAGCAGCGCCTACAATCAGCCCCAGCATTTT.

This chain joins TRBV7-8 and TRBJ2-7; 8 bases match TRBD1. CDR3 length equals 15 residues. Germline V gene data show CDR1 as SGHVS and CDR2 as FQNEAQ. Trimming removed 6 bases from V and 5 bases from J; junction bases left unmatched: 12. In DNA form, the CDR3 reads TGTGCCAGCAGTTACCTTGTGGACAGGGCCCACGAGCAGTACTTC. It is translated as CASSYLVDRAHEQYF. Drawing the rest from reference TRBV7-8 and TRBJ2-7, the complete variable domain is GAGVSQSPRYKVAKRGQDVALRCDPISGHVSLFWYQQALGQGPEFLTYFQNEAQLDKSGLPSDRFFAERPEGSVSTLKIQRTQQEDSAVYLCASSYLVDRAHEQYFGPGTRLTVT.

CDR3 region: CASSVESVPYEQYF. As DNA, the CDR3 is TGTGCCAGCAGCGTAGAGAGCGTCCCCTACGAGCAGTACTTC. The rearrangement links TRBV9 to TRBJ2-7, with D unclear. The CDR3 has 14 amino acids. Germline lookup yields CDR1 SGDLS and CDR2 YYNGEE. Trimming shortened V by 0 bases and J by 2 bases, and 9 bases separated the two germline ends.

This chain's CDR3 is CASRLTGQGHNEQFF. The CDR3 bases are TGTGCCAGCAGACTGACGGGACAGGGACACAATGAGCAGTTCTTC. J is TRBJ2-1 and V is TRBV5-5, with 9 bases matching TRBD1. V trimming: 5 bases; J trimming: 5 bases; junction bases outside the gene matches: 8. Germline V lookup: CDR1 SGHKS, CDR2 YYEKEE (reference sequence). The CDR3 totals 15 residues.

The chain carries TRBV5-4 and TRBJ1-4; TRBD1 agrees at 9 bases. The trim removed 1 base at V and 7 bases at J, leaving 5 bases unmatched. The CDR3 sequence is 15 residues long. CDR1 is SGHNT and CDR2 is YYREEE in the germline V gene (reference sequence). The DNA for the CDR3 is TGTGCCAGCAGCTTGCGCGGGGGACAGGGTGAAAAACTGTTTTTT. Its protein product is CASSLRGGQGEKLFF. Variable domain in full (rest from reference TRBV5-4 and TRBJ1-4): ETGVTQSPTHLIKTRGQQVTLRCSSQSGHNTVSWYQQALGQGPQFIFQYYREEENGRGNFPPRFSGLQFPNYSSELNVNALELDDSALYLCASSLRGGQGEKLFFGSGTQLSVL.

The chain links TRBV4-1 to TRBJ1-2, with 7 bases lining up with TRBD1. There are 16 residues in the CDR3. Germline CDR1 and CDR2: MGHRA and YSYEKL. V was clipped by 0 bases and J by 0 bases; unmatched bases: 4. The CDR3 bases are TGCGCCAGCAGCCAAGATCCGGGACAGCCTAACTATGGCTACACCTTC. This gives the protein CASSQDPGQPNYGYTF.

V is TRBV15 and J is TRBJ1-1; the D is unclear. This CDR3 is built from 13 residues. Germline V gene data show CDR1 as LNHNV and CDR2 as YYDKDF (reference sequence). Trimming took off 0 bases at V and 4 bases at J, with 6 bases between the two ends. The DNA for the CDR3 is TGTGCCACCAGCAGAGATCTAGGCACTGAAGCTTTCTTT. This codes for CATSRDLGTEAFF.

This clone is a singleton in its sample. The rearrangement uses TRBV23-1 and TRBJ1-3, with D unclear. TRBV23-1 is given ORF status, its function remaining uncertain. This CDR3 spans 17 amino acids. Trimming stripped 0 bases from V and 0 bases from J, with 12 bases between. The CDR3 region is CASSQSGGRHSGNTIYF. CDR3 nucleotides: TGCGCCAGCAGTCAATCAGGAGGACGACACTCTGGAAACACCATATATTTT.

Comment on this clone: The identical CDR3 is also encoded by other nucleotide sequences in the sample. This chain links TRBV11-3 with TRBJ1-1; TRBD1 might be the D (5 bases). Germline lookup yields CDR1 SGHNT and CDR2 YENEEA. V was clipped by 3 bases and J by 1 base, with 9 bases between them. The CDR3 length is 14 residues. The CDR3 loop reads CASSLGGGNTEAFF. The CDR3 DNA sequence: TGTGCCAGCAGCTTGGGCGGGGGGAACACTGAAGCTTTCTTT.

The chain joins TRBV4-2 to TRBJ2-3, with 8 bases lining up with TRBD2. This CDR3 is 16 amino acids long. Germline V CDR1 and CDR2: LGHNA, YNFKEQ. V lost 2 bases and J lost 1; bases outside the gene matches: 5. CDR3 region: CASSQSGGLGTDTQYF. The CDR3 region has the DNA TGTGCCAGCAGCCAAAGCGGGGGCTTGGGCACAGATACGCAGTATTTT.

The gene calls are TRBV9 and TRBJ2-7; D may be TRBD1 (5 bases). This CDR3 has 14 amino acids. Germline CDR1 reads SGDLS; CDR2 reads YYNGEE. V was cut by 0 bases and J by 4 bases, with 11 bases left in between. This CDR3 reads CASSVAATDYEQYF. CDR3 in DNA: TGTGCCAGCAGCGTAGCCGCGACAGATTACGAGCAGTACTTC.

The genes are TRBV5-4 and TRBJ1-6; TRBD1 matches at 9 bases. The germline gives CDR1 SGHNT, CDR2 YYREEE (reference sequence). V was clipped by 1 base and J by 5 bases; unmatched bases: 1. The CDR3 length is 15 residues. The CDR3 is CASSLRDRDNSPLHF. In DNA, the CDR3 is TGTGCCAGCAGCTTGAGGGACAGGGATAATTCACCCCTCCACTTT.

This chain links TRBV5-1 with TRBJ1-4, with D tentatively TRBD1 (5 bases). CDR1 is SGHRS, CDR2 YFSETQ, per germline. Trimming pared 1 base from V and 8 bases from J, leaving 18 bases between. The CDR3 consists of 16 residues. Here the CDR3 reads CASSLNPGGAFEKLFF. CDR3 nucleotide sequence: TGCGCCAGCAGCTTGAATCCAGGAGGGGCTTTCGAAAAACTGTTTTTT.

The V and J genes are TRBV28 and TRBJ1-2; the D gene is possibly TRBD1 (5 bases). This CDR3 comprises 14 residues. Germline lookup yields CDR1 MDHEN and CDR2 SYDVKM. V was shortened by 8 bases and J by 1 base, with 14 bases between the two germline ends. CDR3 loop: CASVGAGINYGYTF. The CDR3 DNA is TGTGCCAGCGTTGGGGCAGGTATTAACTATGGCTACACCTTC.

The CDR3 DNA follows: TGTGCCAGCAGCTTCCTCGGGGTAGAGACCCAGTACTTC. As protein: CASSFLGVETQYF. The V call is TRBV5-5, the J call TRBJ2-5, with D perhaps matching TRBD2 (5 bases). CDR1 and CDR2 from the germline V gene are SGHKS and YYEKEE (reference sequence). The V and J ends lost 2 bases and 4 bases respectively, with 9 bases between them. The CDR3 totals 13 residues.

DNA of the CDR3: TGTGCCAGTAGTATTTGGGAAGGGGCCAAGGAGACCCAGTACTTC. It encodes CASSIWEGAKETQYF. The chain employs TRBV19 and TRBJ2-5; tentative D call: TRBD1 (5 bases). CDR1 and CDR2 from the germline V gene are LNHDA and SQIVND (reference sequence). CDR3 length equals 15 residues. The V and J ends lost 3 bases and 5 bases respectively, with 16 bases between them.

The CDR3 DNA sequence: TGCGCCAGCAGCCAAGAAGGGGGCGCGAGCTCCACCTACGAGCAGTACTTC. This codes for CASSQEGGASSTYEQYF. The chain is built from TRBV4-3 and TRBJ2-7; 7 bases fit TRBD1. CDR3 length: 17 amino acids. Germline trimming cut 0 bases from V and 2 bases from J; bases unmatched to any gene: 10. Germline V gene lookup returns CDR1 LGHNA and CDR2 YSLEER.

This clone was seen just once. The CDR3: CAISESEQGNGYTF. The CDR3 DNA reads TGTGCCATCAGTGAGTCAGAACAGGGAAATGGCTACACCTTC. The chain carries TRBV10-3 and TRBJ1-2, with D tentatively TRBD1 (6 bases). The V and J ends lost 0 bases and 6 bases respectively, with 11 bases between them. Per the germline V gene, CDR1 is ENHRY and CDR2 is SYGVKD. The CDR3 is 14 residues long.